Its frequency marks the clone carrying this T cell receptor (beta chain) as medium-sized. Its antigen remains unidentified. The study made its TRB cDNA libraries by 5' RACE, adding UMI labels. TCRdb reprocessed the 5' RACE reads, keeping one entry per CDR3 protein, no DNA. The sample table includes fewer than 90,000 distinct CDR3 sequences. The sample comes from a study of CXCR3-negative and CXCR3-positive naive CD8 T cells. General study findings and limits: Compared with CXCR3-negative naive cells, CXCR3-positive naive cells showed more hydrophobic TRB CDR3s.

CDR1 is MDHEN, CDR2 SYDVKM, per germline. This CDR3 is 11 amino acids long. The sequence came from a human donor in good health. Some clones in this sample may be carry-over from other donors' samples. Sequencing was performed on naive CXCR3+ CD8+ T cells from blood. Subset specified: CD45RO-CCR7+CD27+CD95- naive CD8+ T cells expressing CXCR3 (TNR3+). This sequence joins TRBV28 and TRBJ2-7. The CDR3 here is CASSFSYEQYF.